The present T cell receptor (beta chain) was sequenced within a study of graft-versus-host responses after intestinal transplantation. Study findings and constraints: GvH clones occurred in recipient marrow; some first appeared in ileum or blood.

The method was immunoSEQ multiplex PCR; TCRdb's version includes in-frame clones alone and lacks a portion of them. Of about 120,000 clones listed, roughly 93% are singletons. A word on this clone: The antigen remains undetermined.

The CDR3 is 15 residues long. CDR1 is SNHLY, CDR2 FYNNEI, per germline. Trimming took 0 bases from V and 1 from J, leaving 9 bases between them. The chain employs TRBV2 and TRBJ2-5; D remains unclear. The receptor comes from a human donor who received an intestinal transplant. The source was unstimulated CD8+ T cells sorted from spleen or lymph node cells, collected before intestinal transplant. As DNA, the CDR3 is TGTGCCAGCAGTGAAGCGAATGCTGGCCAAGAGACCCAGTACTTC. It is translated as CASSEANAGQETQYF.